Below, one TCR beta chain is given with its context. TCRdb redid the calling of the RT-PCR reads with MiXCR, one entry per CDR3 protein. The data contain under 170,000 distinct CDR3 sequences, roughly two fifths of them singletons. These data belong to a study of patients and donors after allogeneic stem cell transplantation. Germline CDR1 and CDR2: MNHNS and SASEGT. The length of the CDR3 is 10 residues. V trimming: 4 bases; J trimming: 14 bases; junction bases outside the gene matches: 0. The V and J genes are TRBV6-1 and TRBJ2-1; 9 positions agree with TRBD1. The receptor was derived from a human donor who was either an allogeneic HSCT recipient or a stem cell or donor lymphocyte infusion donor (not recorded which). It is not recorded whose cells these are; they may come from a transplant donor. Specimen: blood, either unsorted or a sorted T cell fraction (not recorded which). The DNA of the CDR3 is TGTGCCAGCAGTGGGACAGGGGAGTTCTTC. The encoded protein is CASSGTGEFF.